The clone carrying this T cell receptor beta chain was seen a single time. Its antigen is unidentified. Trimming removed 5 bases at V and 1 base at J, with 14 bases between. Germline CDR1 reads SGHVS; CDR2 reads FQNEAQ. This CDR3 has 16 residues. These data originate in a study of OX40 agonist ivuxolimab in advanced cancers. At the level of the study: Ivuxolimab, an antibody that agonizes OX40 (CD134), was administered to the patients. Findings of the study overall: At doses 0.1 to 3.0 mg/kg, CD4+ and CD8+ clones expanded.

TCRdb's copy holds only in-frame clones and misses some; the assay was immunoSEQ multiplex PCR. Here the sample spans approximately 48,000 clones, approximately 80% being singletons. This chain links TRBV7-8 with TRBJ2-2; possible D gene TRBD1, 6 bases. The sequence came from an adult with an advanced solid tumor such as melanoma, head and neck, liver or kidney cancer. This specimen was CD4+ or CD8+ T cells sorted from blood, taken in a trial of the OX40 agonist ivuxolimab. Written as DNA, the CDR3 is TGTGCCAGCAGCGCTGCTCACAGGGAGAACACCGGGGAGCTGTTTTTT. It is translated as CASSAAHRENTGELFF.